Sequencing of this T cell receptor (beta chain) was carried out in a study of yellow fever vaccine responses in identical twins. Overall study results and limits: Twins reportedly appeared to share part of their vaccine T cell response while keeping part individual.

Trimming pared 1 base from V and 2 bases from J, leaving 10 bases between. CDR1 is SGHAT and CDR2 is FQNNGV in the germline V gene. CDR3 size: 15 residues. MiXCR, applied by TCRdb to the RT-PCR reads, yields one record per CDR3 protein. The data contain around 6,600 distinct CDR3 sequences, approximately 86% of them singletons. A note on this clonotype: Antigen specificity is unknown.

This TCR was sampled from a woman in her late teens or twenties who received the yellow fever vaccine. The material sequenced was T cells from blood (PBMCs), unsorted or a sorted subset (not recorded which), taken before or after yellow fever vaccination (not recorded which). The genes are TRBV11-2 and TRBJ2-3, with a tentative D call TRBD1 (5 bases). CDR3 region: CASSLGQIYTDTQYF. The CDR3 coding sequence is TGTGCCAGCAGCTTAGGACAGATTTACACAGATACGCAGTATTTT.